The 28 T cell receptor beta chains below all came from one sample that was sequenced in a study of T cell responses to AZD1222 COVID-19 vaccine. The method was immunoSEQ multiplex PCR; TCRdb's version includes in-frame clones alone and lacks a portion of them. The repertoire holds 75,000 to 100,000 clones, with roughly nine tenths as singletons. The sample was peripheral blood, taken on day 0 of AZD1222 vaccination. The receptors come from an adult in good health.

V usage is TRBV9 and J usage is TRBJ2-1; the match to TRBD2 covers 7 bases. The V segment lost 2 bases and the J segment 9 bases; nucleotides outside the gene matches: 8. This CDR3 contains 14 residues. Germline CDR1 and CDR2: SGDLS and YYNGEE. The CDR3 nucleotides read TGTGCCAGCAGCGTCCGAACATGGGGGGGTGAGCAGTTCTTC. Translation: CASSVRTWGGEQFF.

In this sample, this clone turned up once. The chain combines TRBV9 with TRBJ2-2; D might be TRBD1 or TRBD2, each matching 6 bases. This CDR3 has 16 amino acids. Germline CDR1 SGDLS, CDR2 YYNGEE. Trimming removed 0 bases from V and 2 bases from J, with 11 bases in between. Written as DNA, the CDR3 is TGTGCCAGCAGCGTAGGCCCGGGGGCCAACACCGGGGAGCTGTTTTTT. Residues: CASSVGPGANTGELFF.

The V gene is TRBV29-1, the J gene TRBJ1-1, with 7 bases aligning to TRBD1. CDR1 and CDR2 (germline): SQVTM, ANQGSEA. V trimming: 6 bases; J trimming: 5 bases; junction bases outside the gene matches: 9. CDR3 length: 13 residues. CDR3 loop: CSVEPGGQTEAFF. The CDR3 coding sequence is TGCAGCGTGGAACCAGGGGGGCAAACTGAAGCTTTCTTT.

V usage is TRBV7-9 and J usage is TRBJ2-7; 7 nucleotides agree with TRBD1. CDR1 is SEHNR and CDR2 is FQNEAQ in the germline V gene (reference sequence). V shed 0 bases and J 3 bases; nucleotides not matched to a gene: 8. The CDR3 consists of 16 residues. CDR3 nucleotide sequence: TGTGCCAGCAGCTTAGCCCTCGGGTCAGGGGGCTACGAGCAGTACTTC. Its translation: CASSLALGSGGYEQYF.

This clone was detected once. V gene TRBV27 combines with J gene TRBJ2-2; D is ambiguous. The CDR3 contains 13 residues. The V and J ends lost 7 bases and 6 bases respectively, with 12 bases between them. Germline-derived CDR1 and CDR2 are MNHEY and SMNVEV (reference sequence). The DNA for the CDR3 is TGTGCCAGCAAATATATGGCCGCCGGGGAGCTGTTTTTT. Translation gives CASKYMAAGELFF.

The V and J genes are TRBV7-9 and TRBJ1-6, with 9 nucleotides matching TRBD1. Looked up from germline, CDR1 is SEHNR and CDR2 is FQNEAQ (reference sequence). The CDR3 sequence is 15 residues long. V lost 5 bases, J lost 7 bases, and 6 bases stayed unmatched. The CDR3 protein is CASSRQTGGNSPLHF. The CDR3 DNA follows: TGTGCCAGCAGCCGCCAGACAGGGGGGAATTCACCCCTCCACTTT.

For this clone: This sample also contains other DNA sequences that code for the same CDR3. The V and J genes are TRBV19 and TRBJ2-3; D possibly corresponds to TRBD2 (6 bases). Germline CDR1 is LNHDA and CDR2 is SQIVND (reference sequence). This CDR3 comprises 14 residues. Trimming cost V 0 bases and J 3 bases, with 7 bases left between them. Here the CDR3 reads CASSIEGRTDTQYF. Written as DNA, the CDR3 is TGTGCCAGTAGTATAGAGGGGAGGACAGATACGCAGTATTTT.

This clone was counted a few times. This chain connects TRBV7-9 to TRBJ2-7; D not certain. Per germline, CDR1 SEHNR and CDR2 FQNEAQ (reference sequence). The length of the CDR3 is 13 residues. Trimming removed 0 bases from V and 3 bases from J, with 6 bases in between. The CDR3 DNA reads TGTGCCAGCAGCTTAGCCGGAGACTACGAGCAGTACTTC. Its translation is CASSLAGDYEQYF.

This chain uses TRBV3-1 (or the pseudogene TRBV3-2) with TRBJ2-1; D is unclear. The V and J ends lost 0 bases and 8 bases respectively, with 14 bases between them. The length of the CDR3 is 15 residues. The germline CDR1 and CDR2 sequences are LGHDT and YNNKEL (reference sequence). CDR3: CASSQDPTPADEQFF. The CDR3 DNA sequence: TGTGCCAGCAGCCAAGATCCGACACCAGCCGATGAGCAGTTCTTC.

The rearrangement uses TRBV7-9 and TRBJ2-5; the match to TRBD1 covers 8 bases. The junction had 9 bases not matched to a gene; V was cut back by 4 bases and J by 5 bases. Germline V gives CDR1 SEHNR, CDR2 FQNEAQ (reference sequence). The CDR3 has 15 amino acids. DNA for the CDR3: TGTGCCAGCAGCTCACCGGACAGGGTGGGGGAGACCCAGTACTTC. The encoded protein is CASSSPDRVGETQYF.

This clone was seen just once. This sequence joins TRBV11-3 and TRBJ1-6, with 7 bases fitting TRBD1. The CDR3 extends over 14 amino acids. Unmatched junction bases numbered 7, after V lost 6 bases and J lost 8 bases. Germline V lookup: CDR1 SGHNT, CDR2 YENEEA. CDR3 DNA: TGTGCCAGCAGTTGTGACAGGGAGTATTCACCCCTCCACTTT. Protein product: CASSCDREYSPLHF.

The chain uses TRBV19 and TRBJ1-5; the D gene is possibly TRBD1 (6 bases). V was cut by 7 bases and J by 3 bases, with 16 bases left in between. This CDR3 spans 15 amino acids. Germline-derived CDR1 and CDR2 are LNHDA and SQIVND (reference sequence). Written as DNA, the CDR3 is TGTGCCAGTAACCCGGGCCGGGGGCTCAATCAGCCCCAGCATTTT. Translation: CASNPGRGLNQPQHF.

The chain has TRBV29-1 and TRBJ2-7; D uncertain. The V gene lost 2 bases and the J gene lost 7 bases, with 6 bases spanning the gap. There are 10 residues in the CDR3. Germline V CDR1 and CDR2: SQVTM, ANQGSEA. The CDR3 reads CSVETGEQYF. Written as DNA, the CDR3 is TGCAGCGTTGAAACTGGGGAGCAGTACTTC.

The V gene is TRBV15, the J gene TRBJ2-3; 10 bases line up with TRBD1. The CDR3 runs 15 residues. V gave up 4 bases and J gave up 2 bases; unmatched junction bases: 3. Looked up from germline, CDR1 is LNHNV and CDR2 is YYDKDF (reference sequence). Written as DNA, the CDR3 is TGTGCCACCAGCACGGGACAGGGGACCACAGATACGCAGTATTTT. Protein product: CATSTGQGTTDTQYF.

CDR3 residues: CATSDPGQGASDEQFF. CDR3 nucleotides: TGTGCCACCAGTGACCCGGGACAGGGGGCTTCAGATGAGCAGTTCTTC. The chain has TRBV24-1 and TRBJ2-1, with 12 bases that match TRBD1. Germline V CDR1 and CDR2: KGHDR, SFDVKD. The trim removed 4 bases at V and 8 bases at J, leaving 8 bases unmatched. This CDR3 is built from 16 residues.

This chain joins TRBV19 and TRBJ1-1; possible D gene TRBD1, 5 bases. This CDR3 region has 15 residues. V shed 10 bases and J shed 3 bases, with 21 bases lying between them. The V gene's germline CDR1 is LNHDA and CDR2 SQIVND (reference sequence). The CDR3 sequence is CATREFGATDTEAFF. The CDR3 nucleotides read TGTGCCACCCGAGAGTTTGGGGCGACGGACACTGAAGCTTTCTTT. Supplemented by reference TRBV19 and TRBJ1-1, the full variable domain reads DGGITQSPKYLFRKEGQNVTLSCEQNLNHDAMYWYRQDPGQGLRLIYYSQIVNDFQKGDIAEGYSVSREKKESFPLTVTSAQKNPTAFYLCATREFGATDTEAFFGQGTRLTVV.

The chain recombines TRBV7-9 with TRBJ2-7, with unresolved D. The CDR3 consists of 14 residues. Trimming removed 3 bases from V and 0 bases from J, with 9 bases in between. Germline V gives CDR1 SEHNR, CDR2 FQNEAQ (reference sequence). CDR3 DNA: TGTGCCAGCAGCTTGGACCGCAGCTCCTACGAGCAGTACTTC. Encoded protein: CASSLDRSSYEQYF.

This chain links TRBV6-6 with TRBJ2-7; TRBD1 might be the D (5 bases). This CDR3 has 13 amino acids. Germline lookup yields CDR1 MNHNY and CDR2 SVGAGI (reference sequence). Trimming pared 7 bases from V and 6 bases from J, leaving 16 bases between. The CDR3 coding sequence is TGTGCCAGCATGGACGCAGGGATGGGCGAGCAGTACTTC. Translation gives CASMDAGMGEQYF.

The V call is TRBV28, the J call TRBJ2-5; TRBD1 matches at 7 bases. Germline V CDR1 and CDR2: MDHEN, SYDVKM. The CDR3 extends over 15 amino acids. Trimming removed 4 bases from V and 5 bases from J; junction bases left unmatched: 10. CDR3: CASSSPWTGWETQYF. CDR3 in DNA: TGTGCCAGCAGTTCCCCCTGGACAGGTTGGGAGACCCAGTACTTC.

The chain links TRBV7-9 to TRBJ2-7; D might be TRBD1 (6 bases). CDR3 length: 13 amino acids. With 5 bases removed from V and 3 bases from J, the gap between germline ends came to 11 bases. Germline lookup yields CDR1 SEHNR and CDR2 FQNEAQ (reference sequence). The CDR3 sequence is CASSPLDSYEQYF. The CDR3 DNA reads TGTGCCAGCAGCCCGTTGGACAGCTACGAGCAGTACTTC.

This clone was counted a single time. The chain combines TRBV30 with TRBJ2-2; weak D call: TRBD2 (6 bases). Germline V gene lookup returns CDR1 GTSNPN and CDR2 SVGIG (reference sequence). Trimming removed 0 bases from V and 6 bases from J, with 23 bases in between. This CDR3 spans 18 amino acids. The CDR3 spells CAWSVNIGGLKEPGELFF. CDR3 DNA: TGTGCCTGGAGTGTTAATATCGGGGGATTAAAAGAACCCGGGGAGCTGTTTTTT.

This chain connects TRBV7-9 to TRBJ1-6; weak D call: TRBD1 (5 bases). Trimming pared 1 base from V and 14 bases from J, leaving 9 bases between. The CDR3 loop spans 12 amino acids. Germline values: CDR1 SEHNR, CDR2 FQNEAQ (reference sequence). CDR3 amino acids: CASSLVGATLHF. The CDR3 region has the DNA TGTGCCAGCAGCTTAGTCGGGGCGACCCTCCACTTT.

This clone was observed once. The chain uses TRBV6-5 and TRBJ2-1; 9 bases map to TRBD2. Germline CDR1 reads MNHEY; CDR2 reads SVGAGI. The V gene end was trimmed by 2 bases and the J gene end by 5 bases; junction bases not matched to a gene: 7. This CDR3 region has 16 residues. The CDR3 DNA reads as TGTGCCAGCAGTTACCTGTCTAGCGGGGTTAACAATGAGCAGTTCTTC. As protein: CASSYLSSGVNNEQFF.

This chain connects TRBV9 to TRBJ2-2, with D perhaps matching TRBD1 (5 bases). Germline CDR1 and CDR2: SGDLS and YYNGEE. Trimming took off 3 bases at V and 5 bases at J, with 14 bases between the two ends. This CDR3 contains 15 residues. The CDR3 region is CASSATPRVTGELFF. The CDR3 DNA is TGTGCCAGCAGCGCCACCCCCAGGGTAACCGGGGAGCTGTTTTTT. The entire variable domain, with the rest obtained from reference TRBV9 and TRBJ2-2, is as follows: DSGVTQTPKHLITATGQRVTLRCSPRSGDLSVYWYQQSLDQGLQFLIQYYNGEERAKGNILERFSAQQFPDLHSELNLSSLELGDSALYFCASSATPRVTGELFFGEGSRLTVL.

The V and J genes are TRBV7-9 and TRBJ2-3; D remains unclear. The CDR3 has 15 amino acids. Germline CDR1 is SEHNR and CDR2 is FQNEAQ (reference sequence). Trimming left V 0 bases short and J 4 bases short, with 11 bases between. The CDR3 loop reads CASSLARQVSDTQYF. CDR3 DNA: TGTGCCAGCAGCTTAGCTCGGCAGGTCTCAGATACGCAGTATTTT.

V gene TRBV30 combines with J gene TRBJ1-2, with a weak D call TRBD1 (5 bases). Germline lookup yields CDR1 GTSNPN and CDR2 SVGIG (reference sequence). The CDR3 loop spans 16 amino acids. V dropped 3 bases and J dropped 6 bases, with 23 bases sitting between them. CDR3 nucleotide sequence: TGTGCCTGGAGAATAAGTGGTGGGGCGCAGGTGAATGGCTACACCTTC. Its translation is CAWRISGGAQVNGYTF.

The gene calls are TRBV9 and TRBJ2-2; tentative D call: TRBD1 (5 bases). V gave up 0 bases and J gave up 7 bases, with 13 bases separating them. There are 15 residues in the CDR3. Germline lookup yields CDR1 SGDLS and CDR2 YYNGEE. Here the CDR3 reads CASSVDGRVVGELFF. CDR3 coding DNA: TGTGCCAGCAGCGTAGACGGCAGGGTGGTCGGGGAGCTGTTTTTT.

CDR3 nucleotides: TGCGCCAGCAGCCCGGGACAGCCACAAGAGACCCAGTACTTC. Its translation: CASSPGQPQETQYF. The V call is TRBV5-1, the J call TRBJ2-5; 7 nucleotides align to TRBD1. This CDR3 spans 14 amino acids. J was trimmed by 2 bases and V by 4 bases; bases with no gene match: 5. CDR1 is SGHRS and CDR2 is YFSETQ in the germline V gene.